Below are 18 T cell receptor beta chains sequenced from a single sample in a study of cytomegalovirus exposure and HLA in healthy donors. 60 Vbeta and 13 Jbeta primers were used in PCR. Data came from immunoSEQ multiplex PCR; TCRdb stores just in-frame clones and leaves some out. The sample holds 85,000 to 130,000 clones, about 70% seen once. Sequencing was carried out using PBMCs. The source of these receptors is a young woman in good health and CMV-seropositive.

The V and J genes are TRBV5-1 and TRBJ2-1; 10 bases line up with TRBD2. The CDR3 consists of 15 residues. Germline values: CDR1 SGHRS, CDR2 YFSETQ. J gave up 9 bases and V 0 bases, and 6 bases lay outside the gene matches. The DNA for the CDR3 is TGCGCCAGCAGCTTGGAGGGGACTAGCGAGGGTGAGCAGTTCTTC. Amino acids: CASSLEGTSEGEQFF.

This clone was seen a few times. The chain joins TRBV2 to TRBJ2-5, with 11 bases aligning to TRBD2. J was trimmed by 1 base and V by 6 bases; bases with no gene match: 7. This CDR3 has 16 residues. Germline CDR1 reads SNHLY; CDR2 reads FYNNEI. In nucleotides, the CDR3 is TGTGCCAGCAGAGCACTAGCGGGAGTGTTCCAAGAGACCCAGTACTTC. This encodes CASRALAGVFQETQYF.

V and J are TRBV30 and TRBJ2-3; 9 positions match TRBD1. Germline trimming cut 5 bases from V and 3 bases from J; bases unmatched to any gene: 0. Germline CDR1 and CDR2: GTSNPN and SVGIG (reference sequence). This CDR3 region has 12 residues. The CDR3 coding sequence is TGTGCCTGGGGACAGGGGACAGATACGCAGTATTTT. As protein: CAWGQGTDTQYF.

The CDR3 DNA sequence: TGCGCCAGCAGCTTGTCGGGTCTCGGGAGCTCCTACGAGCAGTACTTC. It yields the protein CASSLSGLGSSYEQYF. The chain is built from TRBV5-1 and TRBJ2-7, with D maybe TRBD2 (6 bases). Looked up from germline, CDR1 is SGHRS and CDR2 is YFSETQ. CDR3 size: 16 residues. Trimming shortened V by 1 base and J by 0 bases, and 14 bases separated the two germline ends.

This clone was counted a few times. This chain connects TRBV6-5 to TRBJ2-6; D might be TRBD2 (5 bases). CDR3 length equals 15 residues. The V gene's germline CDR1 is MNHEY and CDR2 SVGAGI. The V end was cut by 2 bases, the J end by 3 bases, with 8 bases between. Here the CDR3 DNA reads TGTGCCAGCAGTTACGAGGGTAGTGGGGCCAACGTCCTGACTTTC. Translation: CASSYEGSGANVLTF.

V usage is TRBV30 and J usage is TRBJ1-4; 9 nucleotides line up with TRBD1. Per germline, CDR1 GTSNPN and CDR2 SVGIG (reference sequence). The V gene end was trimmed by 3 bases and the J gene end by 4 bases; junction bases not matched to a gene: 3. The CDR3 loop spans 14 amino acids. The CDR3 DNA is TGTGCCTGGAGGCGACAGGGGGGTAATGAAAAACTGTTTTTT. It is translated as CAWRRQGGNEKLFF.

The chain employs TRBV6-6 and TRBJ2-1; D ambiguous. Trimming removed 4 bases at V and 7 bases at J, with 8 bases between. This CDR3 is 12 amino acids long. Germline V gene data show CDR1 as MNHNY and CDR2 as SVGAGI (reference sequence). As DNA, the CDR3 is TGTGCCAGCAGTTTAAGCGCGAATGAGCAGTTCTTC. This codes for CASSLSANEQFF.

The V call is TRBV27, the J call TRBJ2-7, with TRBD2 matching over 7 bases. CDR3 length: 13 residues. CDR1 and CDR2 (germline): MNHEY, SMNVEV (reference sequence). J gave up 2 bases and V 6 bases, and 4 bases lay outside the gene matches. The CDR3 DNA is TGTGCCAGCAGACTAGCGAACACCTACGAGCAGTACTTC. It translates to CASRLANTYEQYF.

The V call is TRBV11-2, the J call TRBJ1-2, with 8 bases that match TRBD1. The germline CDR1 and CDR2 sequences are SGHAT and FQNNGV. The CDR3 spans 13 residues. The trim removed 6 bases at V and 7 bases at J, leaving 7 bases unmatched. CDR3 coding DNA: TGTGCCAGCAGTCCGCAGGGGGCGCTTGGCTACACCTTC. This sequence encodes CASSPQGALGYTF.

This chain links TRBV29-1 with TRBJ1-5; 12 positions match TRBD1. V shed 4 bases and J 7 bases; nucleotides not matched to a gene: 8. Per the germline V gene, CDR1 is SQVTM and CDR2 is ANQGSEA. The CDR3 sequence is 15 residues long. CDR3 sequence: CSVAGTGGDPQPQHF. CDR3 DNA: TGCAGCGTTGCCGGGACAGGGGGCGATCCCCAGCCCCAGCATTTT.

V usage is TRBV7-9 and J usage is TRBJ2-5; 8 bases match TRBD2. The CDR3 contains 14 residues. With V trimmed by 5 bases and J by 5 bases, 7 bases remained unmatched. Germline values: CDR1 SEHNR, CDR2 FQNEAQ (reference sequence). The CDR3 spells CASSPSGSHETQYF. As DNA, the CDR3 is TGTGCCAGCAGCCCCAGCGGGAGCCATGAGACCCAGTACTTC.

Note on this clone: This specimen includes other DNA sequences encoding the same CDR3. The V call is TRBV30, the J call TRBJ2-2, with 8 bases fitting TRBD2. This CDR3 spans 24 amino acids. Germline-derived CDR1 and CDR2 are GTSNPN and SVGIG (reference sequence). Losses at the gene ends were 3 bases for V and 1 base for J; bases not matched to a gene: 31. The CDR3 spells CAWSSSGDPHKREIGTRNTGELFF. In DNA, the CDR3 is TGTGCCTGGAGCTCTTCGGGCGACCCACACAAGCGGGAGATAGGGACAAGGAACACCGGGGAGCTGTTTTTT. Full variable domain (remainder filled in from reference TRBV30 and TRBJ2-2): SQTIHQWPATLVQPVGSPLSLECTVEGTSNPNLYWYRQAAGRGLQLLFYSVGIGQISSEVPQNLSASRPQDRQFILSSKKLLLSDSGFYLCAWSSSGDPHKREIGTRNTGELFFGEGSRLTVL.

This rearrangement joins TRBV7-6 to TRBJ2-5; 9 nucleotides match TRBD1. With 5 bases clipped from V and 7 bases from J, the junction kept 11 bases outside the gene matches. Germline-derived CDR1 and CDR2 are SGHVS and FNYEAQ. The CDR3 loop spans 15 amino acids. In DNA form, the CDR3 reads TGTGCCAGCAGCCAGGCCGGGACAGGGCGGGTGACCCAGTACTTC. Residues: CASSQAGTGRVTQYF.

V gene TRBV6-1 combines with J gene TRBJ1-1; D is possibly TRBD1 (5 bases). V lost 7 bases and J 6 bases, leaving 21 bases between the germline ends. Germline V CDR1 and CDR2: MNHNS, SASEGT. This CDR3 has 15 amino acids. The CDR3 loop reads CASNQEDGGAAEAFF. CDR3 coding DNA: TGTGCCAGCAATCAAGAAGACGGTGGGGCCGCTGAAGCTTTCTTT.

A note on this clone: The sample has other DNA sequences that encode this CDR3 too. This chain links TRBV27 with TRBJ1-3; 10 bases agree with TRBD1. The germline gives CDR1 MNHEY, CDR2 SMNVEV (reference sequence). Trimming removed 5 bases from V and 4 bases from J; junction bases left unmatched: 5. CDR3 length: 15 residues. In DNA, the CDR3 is TGTGCCAGCAGTCTAAGACAGGGGGCCGGAAACACCATATATTTT. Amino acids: CASSLRQGAGNTIYF.

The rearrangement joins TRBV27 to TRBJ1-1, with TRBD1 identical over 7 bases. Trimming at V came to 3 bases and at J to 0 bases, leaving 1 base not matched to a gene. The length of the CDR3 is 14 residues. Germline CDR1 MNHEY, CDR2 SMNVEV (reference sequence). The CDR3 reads CASSFTGVNTEAFF. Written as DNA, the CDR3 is TGTGCCAGCAGTTTCACAGGGGTGAACACTGAAGCTTTCTTT.

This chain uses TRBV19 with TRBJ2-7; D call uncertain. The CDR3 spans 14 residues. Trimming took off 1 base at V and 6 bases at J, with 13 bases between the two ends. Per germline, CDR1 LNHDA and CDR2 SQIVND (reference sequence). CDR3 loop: CASSIATTTGEQYF. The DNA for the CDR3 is TGTGCCAGTAGTATAGCCACGACCACGGGCGAGCAGTACTTC.

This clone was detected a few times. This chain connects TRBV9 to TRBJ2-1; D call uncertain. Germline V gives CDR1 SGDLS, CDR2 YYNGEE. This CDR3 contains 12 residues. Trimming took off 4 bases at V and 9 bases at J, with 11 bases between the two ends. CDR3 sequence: CASSQTEGEQFF. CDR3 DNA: TGTGCCAGCAGCCAAACAGAAGGTGAGCAGTTCTTC. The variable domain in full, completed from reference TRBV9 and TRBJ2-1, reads DSGVTQTPKHLITATGQRVTLRCSPRSGDLSVYWYQQSLDQGLQFLIQYYNGEERAKGNILERFSAQQFPDLHSELNLSSLELGDSALYFCASSQTEGEQFFGPGTRLTVL.